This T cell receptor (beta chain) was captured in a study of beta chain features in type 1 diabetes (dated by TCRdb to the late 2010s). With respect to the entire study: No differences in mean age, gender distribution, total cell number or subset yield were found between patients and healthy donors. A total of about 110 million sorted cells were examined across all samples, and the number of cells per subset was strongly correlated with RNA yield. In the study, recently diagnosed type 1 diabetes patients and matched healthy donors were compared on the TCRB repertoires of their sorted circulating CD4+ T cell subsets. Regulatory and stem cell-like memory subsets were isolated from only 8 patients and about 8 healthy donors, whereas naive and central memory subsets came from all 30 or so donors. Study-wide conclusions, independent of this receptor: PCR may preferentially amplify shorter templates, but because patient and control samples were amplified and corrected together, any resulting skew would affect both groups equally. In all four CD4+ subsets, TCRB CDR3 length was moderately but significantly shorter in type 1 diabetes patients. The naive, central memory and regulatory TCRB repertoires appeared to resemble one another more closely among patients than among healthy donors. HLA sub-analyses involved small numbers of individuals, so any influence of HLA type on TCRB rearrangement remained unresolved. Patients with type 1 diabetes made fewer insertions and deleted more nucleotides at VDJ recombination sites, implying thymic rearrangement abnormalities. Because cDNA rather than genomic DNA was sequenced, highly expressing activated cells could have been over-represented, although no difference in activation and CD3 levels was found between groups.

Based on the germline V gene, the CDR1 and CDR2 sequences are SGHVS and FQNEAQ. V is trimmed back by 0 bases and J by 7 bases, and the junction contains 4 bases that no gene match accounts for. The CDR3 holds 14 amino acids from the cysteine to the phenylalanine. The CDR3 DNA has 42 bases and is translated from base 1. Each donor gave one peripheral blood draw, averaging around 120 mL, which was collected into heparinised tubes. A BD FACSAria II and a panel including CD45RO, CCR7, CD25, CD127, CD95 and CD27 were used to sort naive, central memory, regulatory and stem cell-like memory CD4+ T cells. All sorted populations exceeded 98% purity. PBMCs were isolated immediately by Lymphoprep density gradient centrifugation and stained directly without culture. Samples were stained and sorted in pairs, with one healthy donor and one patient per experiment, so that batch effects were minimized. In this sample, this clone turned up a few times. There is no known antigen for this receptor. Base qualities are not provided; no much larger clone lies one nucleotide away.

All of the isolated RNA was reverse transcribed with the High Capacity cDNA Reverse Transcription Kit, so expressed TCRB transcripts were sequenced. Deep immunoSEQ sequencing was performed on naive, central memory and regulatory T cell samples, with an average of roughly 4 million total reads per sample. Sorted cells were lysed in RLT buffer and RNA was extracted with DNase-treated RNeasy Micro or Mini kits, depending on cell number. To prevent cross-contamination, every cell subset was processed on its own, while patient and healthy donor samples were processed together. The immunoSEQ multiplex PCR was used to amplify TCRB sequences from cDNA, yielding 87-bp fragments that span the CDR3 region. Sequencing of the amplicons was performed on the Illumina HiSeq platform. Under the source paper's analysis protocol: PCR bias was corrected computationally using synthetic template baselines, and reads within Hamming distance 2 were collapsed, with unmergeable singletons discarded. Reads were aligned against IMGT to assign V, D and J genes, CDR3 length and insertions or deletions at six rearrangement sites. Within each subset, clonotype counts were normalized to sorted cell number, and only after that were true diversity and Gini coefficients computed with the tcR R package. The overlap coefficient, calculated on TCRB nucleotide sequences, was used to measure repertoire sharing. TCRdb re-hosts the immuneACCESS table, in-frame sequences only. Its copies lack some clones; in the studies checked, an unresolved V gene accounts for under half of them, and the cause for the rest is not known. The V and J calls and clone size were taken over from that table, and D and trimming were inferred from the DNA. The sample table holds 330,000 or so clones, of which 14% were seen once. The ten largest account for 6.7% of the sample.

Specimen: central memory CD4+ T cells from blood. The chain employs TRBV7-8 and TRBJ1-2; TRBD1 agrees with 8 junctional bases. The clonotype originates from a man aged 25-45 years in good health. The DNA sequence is TGTGCCAGCAGCTTAGCCTCGGACAGGGCTGGCTACACCTTC. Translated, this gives CASSLASDRAGYTF.